This T cell receptor beta chain came from a study of CD8+CD57+ T cells in acquired aplastic anemia. Study overall: Roughly 3.2 ug was the average amount of DNA from sorted CD4+ and CD8+ cells. Findings and limits, study-wide: Both patients and controls carried the same twenty-nine CD8+ CDR3 sequences.

Of note for this clonotype: Its target is not known. A much larger clone lies one base from this, so it may be a read error.

CDR3 and TCR beta VDJ profiling relied on genomic DNA as the template. TCRdb processed the reads anew with MiXCR; each CDR3 protein has one entry. The sample shows some 220,000 distinct CDR3 sequences, 34% of them seen only once. This CDR3 comprises 15 residues. Germline CDR1 is SGHTA and CDR2 is FQGNSA. The chain employs TRBV7-2 and TRBJ1-1, with D possibly being TRBD1 (5 bases). The receptor's source is a human donor in good health, serving as a control. The sample taken for sequencing was sorted CD4+, CD8+, or CD8+CD57+ T cells (not recorded which) from PBMCs. The DNA for the CDR3 is TGTGCCGGCAGCTTAGCGGGACCTACGAACACTGAAGCTTTCTTT. It translates to CAGSLAGPTNTEAFF.